Shown below are 8 T cell receptor beta chains from a single sample sequenced in a study of blood T cells in healthy people across ages. A second PCR, run for about 7 to 11 cycles, used a sample-barcoded 5' primer plus a J-beta primer mix. In TCRdb, the 5' RACE reads were re-called with MiXCR into one record per CDR3 protein. Altogether some 850,000 distinct CDR3 sequences are present, roughly 26% being singletons, with the ten largest covering around 2.9%. These sequences were also reported in another study, on T cells of mothers and their children.

The specimen was blood. All receptors come from a boy between 10 and 17 years old in good health.

At least ten counts were recorded for this clonotype. In DNA form, the CDR3 reads TGTGCCAGCAGTTTAGCGCTCAGGGGGCGTTTCGGAGGCTACACCTTC. Translation: CASSLALRGRFGGYTF. This sequence joins TRBV12-3 or TRBV12-4 and TRBJ1-2; 8 nucleotides align to TRBD1. CDR3 length: 16 residues. V shed 0 bases, J shed 8 bases, and the junction held 11 bases outside the gene matches.

This clonotype was seen more than once but under ten times. The chain links TRBV21-1 to TRBJ1-2; the table's D call, TRBD1, has no DNA check behind it. TRBV21-1 is recorded as a pseudogene. The CDR3 has 13 residues. This CDR3 is CASSSGQGDGYTF. In nucleotides, the CDR3 is TGTGCCAGCAGCTCGGGACAGGGCGATGGCTACACCTTC.

The CDR3 sequence: CASSPEWTGGAGNEQFF. Written as DNA, the CDR3 is TGTGCCAGCAGTCCAGAGTGGACAGGGGGCGCGGGGAATGAGCAGTTCTTC. The V call is TRBV12-3 or TRBV12-4, the J call TRBJ2-5, with 11 bases fitting TRBD1. TRBJ2-1 explains the end of the DNA better; the J call may be wrong. The CDR3 has 17 amino acids.

Note on this clonotype: This may be a read error: a much more frequent sequence differs by one nucleotide. CDR3 coding DNA: TGTGCCAGCAGCTCAGCGCGGGGCTCCTACGAGCAGTACTTC. It translates to CASSSARGSYEQYF. This chain links TRBV11-2 with TRBJ2-7; a possible D gene is TRBD2 (6 bases). The V and J ends lost 4 bases and 0 bases respectively, with 10 bases between them. The CDR3 sequence is 14 residues long. CDR1 and CDR2 from the germline V gene are SGHAT and FQNNGV.

The chain couples TRBV5-1 to TRBJ2-2; 8 bases agree with TRBD1. The CDR3 covers 14 residues. V lost 6 bases, J lost 1 base, and 2 bases stayed unmatched. CDR1 and CDR2 from the germline V gene are SGHRS and YFSETQ. Written as DNA, the CDR3 is TGCGCCAGCAAGGACAGGGAGAACACCGGGGAGCTGTTTTTT. Protein sequence: CASKDRENTGELFF.

The V gene is TRBV12-3 or TRBV12-4, the J gene TRBJ2-5; tentatively, D is TRBD1 (7 bases). Deletions cut 7 bases from V and 2 bases from J, with 17 bases between. CDR3 length: 15 residues. In nucleotides, the CDR3 is TGTGCCAGCACCCAGGGGGGACCGAATCAAGAGACCCAGTACTTC. Translated: CASTQGGPNQETQYF.

This clonotype was seen only a few times. This sequence joins TRBV5-1 and TRBJ2-2; possibly TRBD2 for D (5 bases). CDR1 and CDR2 (germline): SGHRS, YFSETQ. The length of the CDR3 is 15 residues. The ends were cut back, 0 bases at V and 7 bases at J, with 13 bases in the middle. CDR3 DNA: TGCGCCAGCAGCTTGGTGAGGTACCGGGGCGGGGAGCTGTTTTTT. Its translation is CASSLVRYRGGELFF.

This clonotype was picked up a small number of times. The rearrangement uses TRBV6-2 or TRBV6-3 and TRBJ2-5, with TRBD2 matching 9 bases. CDR1 MNHEY and CDR2 SVGEGT come from the germline V gene. Trimming removed 6 bases from V and 0 bases from J; junction bases left unmatched: 5. The length of the CDR3 is 15 residues. The CDR3 DNA follows: TGTGCCAGCAGACTGAGACTAGCGGACCAAGAGACCCAGTACTTC. Its protein product is CASRLRLADQETQYF.